This T cell receptor (beta chain) was sequenced in a study of CXCR3-negative and CXCR3-positive naive CD8 T cells (dated by TCRdb to about 2019). Describing the broader study: In total, about 150 million TRB reads were obtained, corresponding to roughly 1.5 +/- 0.3 million reads per library. Data from roughly twelve donors, pooled across two independent experiments, went into the diversity and physicochemical repertoire analyses. TRBV-TRBJ cluster analysis included naive subsets from 5 donors and memory cells from 3 donors.

In the germline V gene, CDR1 corresponds to MNHNS and CDR2 to SASEGT. The CDR3 has 13 amino acids, counting the end cysteine and phenylalanine. This entry has no DNA. For every CD8+ T cell subset, 300,000 cells were flow-sorted straight into RLT lysis buffer, and each subset was sorted in triplicate. To exclude memory contaminants, naive CD8+ T cells were stringently defined as CD45RO-CCR7+CD27+CD95-. Standard density gradient centrifugation was used to isolate peripheral blood mononuclear cells from buffy coats. Naive CXCR3-negative and CXCR3-positive CD8+ T cells were flow-sorted on a FACSAria III. Total RNA was extracted from sorted cells with an RNeasy Mini Kit. Sequencer: NextSeq 550. The Human TCR Profiling Kit (MiLaboratory) was used to make UMI-labeled 5' RACE TRB cDNA libraries. The full amount of extracted RNA was used for cDNA synthesis, and the full amount of resulting cDNA was used for PCR amplification. Libraries were prepared in parallel with an identical number of PCR cycles. The authors' pipeline ran thus. About 50,000 +/- 10,000 unique UMI-labeled TRB cDNA molecules per library were extracted with MIGEC and MiXCR, with at least two reads per UMI required. On average, each library contained roughly 40,000 +/- 10,000 functional in-frame TRB CDR3 nucleotide clonotypes without stop codons. Diversity metrics, including normalized Shannon-Wiener and Chao1, were computed in VDJtools after downsampling to 5000 UMI-labeled TRB molecules per sample. VDJtools computed clonotype-size-weighted physicochemical properties of the central five CDR3 residues: interaction energy, strength, volume and Kidera factor 4. Following TCRdb reprocessing, every CDR3 protein sequence forms one entry, and DNA is not provided. TCRdb, rather than the study authors, made the V and J calls. In this sample's table one finds 100,000 to 150,000 distinct CDR3 sequences. Less than 0.3% of the sample belongs to the ten largest clones.

Broad study findings and their caveats: Freshly isolated PBMCs were used for most assays because CXCR3 expression went down partially after cryopreservation. Naive CXCR3-negative and CXCR3-positive cells from the same donor showed similar TRBV-TRBJ usage, whereas memory cells showed distinct patterns. Because surface CD5, which has been linked to self-reactivity in mice, was comparable between naive subsets, TCR interaction strength was also inferred from TRB CDR3 physicochemical properties. Repertoire diversity was comparably high in both naive subsets but much lower in memory CD8+ T cells. Compared with CXCR3-negative naive cells, CXCR3-positive naive cells had TRB CDR3s with higher hydrophobicity (lower Kidera factor 4), lower energy, and higher strength and volume indices.

Comment on this clonotype: The specificity of this receptor is unknown.

The receptor's source is a human donor in good health. Some clones in this sample may be carry-over from other donors' samples. Sequencing used naive CXCR3- CD8+ T cells from blood. Taken with the paper, the label for cell subset or site translates to: CD45RO-CCR7+CD27+CD95- naive CD8+ T cells lacking CXCR3 (TNR3-). Rearrangement joined TRBV6-1 to TRBJ1-1. CDR3 reads: CASSVAFGTEAFF.